A selection of T cell receptor beta chains follows, all from one sample in a study of glioma-infiltrating T cells after dendritic cell vaccination. The assay was immunoSEQ multiplex PCR, and TCRdb's table has in-frame clones only and misses some. The profile shows around 78,000 clones, 80% to 90% of them singletons. Sequencing was performed on blood, taken after dendritic cell vaccination. The receptors were sampled from a human donor with glioblastoma. The CDR3 runs from the conserved cysteine through the conserved F or W. D genes are given only for firm matches. Expanded clones get a size class; other rows say once, few or many, or leave the size out.

>TRBV6-1|TRBJ1-5|-|TRBD1|15
TGTGCCAGCAGCCCCACAGGGGGGAGCAATCAGCCCCAGCATTTT
CASSPTGGSNQPQHF
>TRBV19|TRBJ2-3|-|TRBD2|16
TGTGCCAGTAGTATAGAAGGGCGGGGGGGCACAGATACGCAGTATTTT
CASSIEGRGGTDTQYF
>TRBV5-1|TRBJ1-1|-|TRBD1|16
TGCGCCAGCAGCTTGCTGACAGGGAAAAAGAACACTGAAGCTTTCTTT
CASSLLTGKKNTEAFF
>TRBV9|TRBJ1-3|-|TRBD1|18
TGTGCCAGCAGCACCACACAGGGGGCCGGGGGCATCGGAAACACCATATATTTT
CASSTTQGAGGIGNTIYF
>TRBV10-2|TRBJ2-5|-|TRBD2|15
TGCGCCAGCAACCCAGCGGGGGGTTTACAAGAGACCCAGTACTTC
CASNPAGGLQETQYF
>TRBV13|TRBJ1-2|-|TRBD1|15
TGTGCCAGCAGCTATCGAGGACAGGGGGTGAAAGGCTACACCTTC
CASSYRGQGVKGYTF
>TRBV20-1|TRBJ2-3|-|TRBD1|11
TGCAGTGCTCCCAGGGGGGATACGCAGTATTTT
CSAPRGDTQYF
>TRBV28|TRBJ2-7|-|-|14
TGTGCCAGCAGTCCAACAGAGGGCTCCTACGAGCAGTACTTC
CASSPTEGSYEQYF
>TRBV14|TRBJ2-1|-|-|15
TGTGCCAGCAGCCCCCTAGGAGCTGGCTCCAATGAGCAGTTCTTC
CASSPLGAGSNEQFF
>TRBV7-7|TRBJ2-1|-|-|13
TGTGCCAGCAGCCCCCCAGGGTATGATGAGCAGTTCTTC
CASSPPGYDEQFF
>TRBV10-3|TRBJ1-1|-|-|14
TGTGCCATCAGTGAACCGAGAACGGGCACTGAAGCTTTCTTT
CAISEPRTGTEAFF
>TRBV18|TRBJ2-7|-|TRBD2|13
TGTGCCAGCTCTCAAGCGGGGACCTACGAGCAGTACTTC
CASSQAGTYEQYF
>TRBV5-1|TRBJ2-7|-|TRBD1|15
TGCGCCAGCAGCTTGGAGGGTGGACAGGCCTACGAGCAGTACTTC
CASSLEGGQAYEQYF
>TRBV15|TRBJ2-7|-|-|16
TGTGCCACCAGCAGAGATGGCGGACAGTCCTCCTACGAGCAGTACTTC
CATSRDGGQSSYEQYF
>TRBV29-1|TRBJ1-1|-|-|11
TGCAGCGGATCAAGGGGCACTGAAGCTTTCTTT
CSGSRGTEAFF
>TRBV9|TRBJ2-1|-|TRBD2|14
TGTGCCAGCAGCGTAGTGGCGGGGGGGGGTGAGCAGTTCTTC
CASSVVAGGGEQFF
>TRBV7-9|TRBJ2-7|-|TRBD2|18
TGTGCCAGCAGCTTAAGCCCCTTTGTGGCGGGAGTAGGCTACGAGCAGTACTTC
CASSLSPFVAGVGYEQYF
>TRBV4-2|TRBJ2-3|-|TRBD2|16
TGTGCCAGCAGCCGAGTAATAGCGGGAGGCACAGATACGCAGTATTTT
CASSRVIAGGTDTQYF
>TRBV19|TRBJ2-3|-|-|13
TGTGCCAGTAGTAACGGGTGGACAGATACGCAGTATTTT
CASSNGWTDTQYF
>TRBV7-3|TRBJ2-1|-|-|14
TGTGCCAGCAGCTTTCAGGGCACTTACAATGAGCAGTTCTTC
CASSFQGTYNEQFF
>TRBV25-1|TRBJ2-5|-|-|15
TGTGCCAGCAGTGAAGGTACAGGCCCTCAAGAGACCCAGTACTTC
CASSEGTGPQETQYF
>TRBV19|TRBJ2-7|-|-|15
TGTGCCAGTAGTATATACGGGGGGCGAGACTACGAGCAGTACTTC
CASSIYGGRDYEQYF
>TRBV7-6|TRBJ1-4|-|-|17
TGTGCCAGCAGCTTAGCGGGCCAGGGCAGGACTAATGAAAAACTGTTTTTT
CASSLAGQGRTNEKLFF
>TRBV19|TRBJ2-3|-|TRBD2|19
TGTGCCAGTAGTATAGATTTCGCTAGCGGGGGAACCCACACAGATACGCAGTATTTT
CASSIDFASGGTHTDTQYF
>TRBV5-1|TRBJ2-1|-|TRBD2|14
TGCGCCAGTAGCCAAAGCAGCGGGAGACTTGAGCAGTTCTTC
CASSQSSGRLEQFF
>TRBV11-3|TRBJ2-5|-|-|14
TGTGCCAGCAGCTTACGGGGAGTCCAAGAGACCCAGTACTTC
CASSLRGVQETQYF
>TRBV5-1|TRBJ1-5|-|-|14
TGCGCCAGCAGCTTGGTTGGAGGGGATCAGCCCCAGCATTTT
CASSLVGGDQPQHF
>TRBV27|TRBJ2-2|-|TRBD2|14
TGTGCCAGCAAACGACTAGCGGGAGGAGGGGAGCTGTTTTTT
CASKRLAGGGELFF
>TRBV6-1|TRBJ1-5|once|TRBD1|16
TGTGCCAGCAGTGGTGAGGGGGCTATGGGCAATCAGCCCCAGCATTTT
CASSGEGAMGNQPQHF
>TRBV6-1|TRBJ1-2|-|TRBD1|14
TGTGCCAGCAGTGACACAGGGGGGAACTATGGCTACACCTTC
CASSDTGGNYGYTF
>TRBV10-3|TRBJ2-1|-|-|15
TGTGCCATCAAGGGCCCCGGGGAACAATACAATGAGCAGTTCTTC
CAIKGPGEQYNEQFF